The present T cell receptor (beta chain) was sequenced within a study of T cells in localized non-small cell lung cancer (dated by TCRdb to 2018 to 2020). General notes on the study: Comparing tumors with uninvolved tumor-adjacent lungs, the study looked at the T cell repertoires of roughly 250 patients with early-stage NSCLC. Of the NSCLC patients, around 130 were male and some 97 were female, and the mean age was approximately 66 years. The cohort was made up of under 250 treatment-naive NSCLC patients whose localized lung tumors had been resected.

TCR beta CDR3 regions were sequenced from DNA using the immunoSEQ Assay. Per the authors' processing: T cell density was computed as TCR beta template counts normalized to usable DNA estimated by amplifying housekeeping genes. Richness was estimated using the preseqR package, with extrapolation to 400,000 templates for PBMC samples and to 120,000 templates for tissue samples. Clonality was calculated as one minus Pielou's evenness. Tissue-enriched TCRs were identified through differential abundance testing performed on productive amino-acid clonotypes, with a minimum total count of 5 and an alpha of 0.1. Repertoire overlap between compartments was quantified with the Jaccard Index and Morisita Overlap Index. GLIPH clustered TCR beta CDR3s with public tetramer-defined viral CDR3s; viral motifs required at least three viral sequences plus V-gene enrichment. Drawn from immuneACCESS, this table holds only the in-frame rearrangements with V and J called that TCRdb kept. Clones are partly lost; checked studies trace under half to an unresolved V gene and leave the rest unexplained. Clone size and V and J calls were adopted from that table, with D and trimming inferred from the DNA. Present in this sample are around 25,000 clones, around 85% of which were seen just once. Of the sample, 5.8% is held by the ten largest clones.

The paper's findings and limits, for the study overall: Of the top 100 tumor clones, a median of roughly 53 were detected in paired uninvolved adjacent lung; approximately 28 were also among that lung's top 100. Because the study design was exploratory, TCR variables were selected using unadjusted p-values without false-discovery rate correction. Multi-region tumor sequencing was not performed, so intratumor heterogeneity could not be excluded. Uninvolved tumor-adjacent lung showed the highest T cell clonality, higher than tumor, which suggests more focused antigenic responses in the uninvolved tumor-adjacent lung. Longer overall survival was associated with higher blood T cell density, whereas shorter survival was associated with higher adjacent-lung clonality.

On this clone itself: Its antigen is currently not known. Base qualities are not provided; no much larger clone lies one nucleotide away.

At diagnosis, peripheral blood, uninvolved tumor-adjacent lung and tumor were collected and stored as a combination of fresh-frozen and FFPE material. Blood samples were analyzed as peripheral blood mononuclear cells for TCR repertoire profiling. Reading from cysteine to phenylalanine, the CDR3 counts 15 amino acids. Of all the DNA, just the CDR3 is kept, 45 bases in frame from base 1. Taken from the germline V gene, the CDR1 and CDR2 loops are MDHEN and SYDVKM. Germline trimming: 5 bases from V, 6 bases from J; junction bases outside gene matches: 8. Sequences were derived from peripheral blood, sampled before any cancer treatment. The chain joins TRBV28 to TRBJ2-2, and 8 junction bases match TRBD1. This TCR was sampled from a male donor aged 60 or older with stage II squamous cell lung carcinoma. The nucleotide sequence reads as follows: TGTGCCAGCAGTGGAATGACAGGGGTCTCCGGGGAGCTGTTTTTT. Its protein is CASSGMTGVSGELFF.